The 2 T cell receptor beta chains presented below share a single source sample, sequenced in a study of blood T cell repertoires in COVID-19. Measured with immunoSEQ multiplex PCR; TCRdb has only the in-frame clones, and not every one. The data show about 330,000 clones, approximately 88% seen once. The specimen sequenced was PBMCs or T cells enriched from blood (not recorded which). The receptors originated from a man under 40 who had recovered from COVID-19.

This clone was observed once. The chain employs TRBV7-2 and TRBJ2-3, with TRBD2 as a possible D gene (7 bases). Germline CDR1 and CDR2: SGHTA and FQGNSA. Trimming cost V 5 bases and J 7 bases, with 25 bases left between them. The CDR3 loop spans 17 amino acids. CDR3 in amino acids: CASSTRGGTGSFNTQYF. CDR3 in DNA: TGTGCCAGCAGCACTCGCGGGGGAACAGGGTCCTTCAATACGCAGTATTTT. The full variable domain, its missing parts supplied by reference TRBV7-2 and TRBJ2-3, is GAGVSQSPSNKVTEKGKDVELRCDPISGHTALYWYRQSLGQGLEFLIYFQGNSAPDKSGLPSDRFSAERTGGSVSTLTIQRTQQEDSAVYLCASSTRGGTGSFNTQYFGPGTRLTVL.

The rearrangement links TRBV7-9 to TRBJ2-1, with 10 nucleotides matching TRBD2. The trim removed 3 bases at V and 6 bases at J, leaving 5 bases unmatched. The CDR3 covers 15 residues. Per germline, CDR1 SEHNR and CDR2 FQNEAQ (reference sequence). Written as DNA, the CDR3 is TGTGCCAGCAGCTTGCAGCGGGGGGGCCTCAATGAGCAGTTCTTC. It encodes CASSLQRGGLNEQFF.